The 10 T cell receptor beta chains given below trace back to one sample, sequenced in a study of CD4 T cells in relation to SARS-CoV-2 and coronaviruses. Profiled with immunoSEQ multiplex PCR; TCRdb holds only in-frame clones, not every one. The sample includes roughly 60,000 clones, 94% seen only once; the top ten take about 0.14%. Unexposed donor CD4+ T cells date from about 2011-2018, before the COVID-19 pandemic. Sequenced sample: naive CD4+ T cells from PBMCs. Documented subset: naive CD4+ T cells isolated by negative enrichment. The receptors derive from a human donor in good health.

The chain employs TRBV6-5 and TRBJ2-3, with 10 bases fitting TRBD1. CDR3 length: 15 residues. V lost 2 bases, J lost 1 base, and 0 bases stayed unmatched. In germline, CDR1 is MNHEY, CDR2 SVGAGI. The CDR3, as DNA: TGTGCCAGCAGTTACGACAGGGGGCGCACAGATACGCAGTATTTT. It is translated as CASSYDRGRTDTQYF.

The CDR3 here is CASSTRSYNEQFF. CDR3 nucleotides: TGTGCCAGTAGTACCCGTTCCTACAATGAGCAGTTCTTC. This chain joins TRBV19 and TRBJ2-1; D call uncertain. Trimming left V 4 bases short and J 1 base short, with 5 bases between. The CDR3 runs 13 residues. CDR1 is LNHDA and CDR2 is SQIVND in the germline V gene (reference sequence).

The chain couples TRBV6-5 to TRBJ2-3; 7 bases match TRBD2. Per the germline V gene, CDR1 is MNHEY and CDR2 is SVGAGI. J lost 3 bases, V lost 3 bases, and 3 bases had no gene match. This CDR3 contains 14 residues. The CDR3 protein is CASSYGLGTDTQYF. For the CDR3, the DNA is TGTGCCAGCAGTTATGGACTAGGGACAGATACGCAGTATTTT.

The chain couples TRBV19 to TRBJ1-5; maybe TRBD1 (6 bases). Germline lookup yields CDR1 LNHDA and CDR2 SQIVND (reference sequence). Between the trimmed V and J ends, which lost 6 bases and 1 base, there was a span of 13 bases. This CDR3 region has 15 residues. The CDR3 DNA follows: TGTGCCAGTAGGAAACAGGGCGACAGCAATCAGCCCCAGCATTTT. Amino acids: CASRKQGDSNQPQHF.

This clone was found once. The chain links TRBV5-1 to TRBJ1-1, with 8 bases identical to TRBD1. V shed 1 base, J shed 3 bases, and the junction held 5 bases outside the gene matches. CDR3 size: 15 residues. Germline CDR1 is SGHRS and CDR2 is YFSETQ. CDR3 bases: TGCGCCAGCAGCTTGCAGGGGGCGCCGTACACTGAAGCTTTCTTT. Translated, it gives CASSLQGAPYTEAFF.

The chain combines TRBV5-1 with TRBJ2-1, with D tentatively TRBD1 (5 bases). This CDR3 contains 17 residues. Germline V gene lookup returns CDR1 SGHRS and CDR2 YFSETQ. V was pared by 0 bases and J by 0 bases, with 13 bases between. DNA for the CDR3: TGCGCCAGCAGCTTGGAGGGCAGGGCAAGCTCCTACAATGAGCAGTTCTTC. Translation gives CASSLEGRASSYNEQFF.

This sequence joins TRBV4-2 and TRBJ2-5; D possibly corresponds to TRBD2 (6 bases). Trimming left V 0 bases short and J 2 bases short, with 13 bases between. Germline loops: CDR1 LGHNA, CDR2 YNFKEQ. The CDR3 spans 16 residues. This CDR3 is CASSQDSTRRQETQYF. CDR3 in DNA: TGTGCCAGCAGCCAAGACTCGACTAGGAGGCAAGAGACCCAGTACTTC.

The rearrangement joins TRBV2 to TRBJ1-2; the D gene is possibly TRBD1 (6 bases). Germline V gene data show CDR1 as SNHLY and CDR2 as FYNNEI. The CDR3 has 14 amino acids. The V and J ends lost 4 bases and 1 base respectively, with 10 bases between them. Here the CDR3 DNA reads TGTGCCAGCAGTGGGGGGCAGGGTAACTATGGCTACACCTTC. Translation gives CASSGGQGNYGYTF.

This chain connects TRBV7-3 to TRBJ1-2, with 8 positions matching TRBD1. In germline, CDR1 is SGHTA, CDR2 FQGTGA. The V gene end was trimmed by 1 base and the J gene end by 8 bases; junction bases not matched to a gene: 12. The CDR3 has 16 amino acids. CDR3 sequence reads: CASSLMAGGQAGGYTF. DNA of the CDR3: TGTGCCAGCAGCTTAATGGCTGGGGGACAGGCCGGAGGCTACACCTTC.

The gene calls are TRBV18 and TRBJ2-2; weak D call: TRBD1 (5 bases). CDR1 KGHSH and CDR2 LQKENI come from the germline V gene. The CDR3 extends over 14 amino acids. With 2 bases removed from V and 4 bases from J, the gap between germline ends came to 8 bases. Here the CDR3 DNA reads TGTGCCAGCTCACCAGAAGACAGCACCGGGGAGCTGTTTTTT. Translation gives CASSPEDSTGELFF.